This T cell receptor (beta chain) derives from a study of T cell responses to AZD1222 COVID-19 vaccine. General study findings and limits: Within unmutated variant regions lay the reported targets of nearly half of spike-specific TCRs. In a largely white British group with more females than males, clonal diversity was possibly underestimated. Spike-wide vaccine-associated CD4 TCRs dominated at 160-218 and 743-854.

Profiled with immunoSEQ multiplex PCR; TCRdb holds only in-frame clones, not every one. Of 90,000 to 120,000 clones listed, nearly 90% are singletons. This CDR3 is 19 amino acids long. Germline V gene data show CDR1 as SGHTA and CDR2 as FQGNSA. Trimming removed 0 bases from V and 6 bases from J; junction bases left unmatched: 15. In the case of this clone: No antigen is known for it.

This sequence originates from an adult who received the AZD1222 COVID-19 vaccine. The genes are TRBV7-2 and TRBJ2-2, with 8 bases aligning to TRBD1. Sequences were derived from peripheral blood, sampled 28 days after the second AZD1222 dose. CDR3 sequence: CASSLALFSGQVLSGELFF. DNA for the CDR3: TGTGCCAGCAGCTTAGCGCTTTTTTCGGGACAGGTATTATCCGGGGAGCTGTTTTTT.